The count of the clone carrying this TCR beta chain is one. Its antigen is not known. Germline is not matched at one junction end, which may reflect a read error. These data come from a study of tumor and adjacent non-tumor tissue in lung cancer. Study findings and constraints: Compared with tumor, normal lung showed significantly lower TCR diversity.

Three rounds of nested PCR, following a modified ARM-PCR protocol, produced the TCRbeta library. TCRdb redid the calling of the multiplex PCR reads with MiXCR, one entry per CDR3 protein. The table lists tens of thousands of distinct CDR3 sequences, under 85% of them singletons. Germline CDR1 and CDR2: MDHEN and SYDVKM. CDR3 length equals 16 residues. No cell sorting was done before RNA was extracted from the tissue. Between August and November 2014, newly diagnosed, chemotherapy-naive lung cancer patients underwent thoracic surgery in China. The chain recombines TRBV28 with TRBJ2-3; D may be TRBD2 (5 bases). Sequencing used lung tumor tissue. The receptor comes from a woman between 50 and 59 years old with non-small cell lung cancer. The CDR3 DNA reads TGTGCCAGTAGACCTTGGGCCGGAGGATCCGCAGATGCGCAGTATTTT. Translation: CASRPWAGGSADAQYF.